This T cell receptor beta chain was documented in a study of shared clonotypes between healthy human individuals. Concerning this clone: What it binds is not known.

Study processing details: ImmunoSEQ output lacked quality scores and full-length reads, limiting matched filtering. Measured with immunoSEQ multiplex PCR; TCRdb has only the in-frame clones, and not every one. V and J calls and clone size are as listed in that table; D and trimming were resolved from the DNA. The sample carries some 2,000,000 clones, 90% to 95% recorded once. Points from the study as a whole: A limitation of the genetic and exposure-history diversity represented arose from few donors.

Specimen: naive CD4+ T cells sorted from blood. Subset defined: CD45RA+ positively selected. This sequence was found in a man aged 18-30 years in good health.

The CDR3 region is CASSLAGGIANEKLFF. In DNA, the CDR3 is TGTGCCAGCAGCTTAGCTGGGGGAATCGCTAATGAAAAACTGTTTTTT. The gene calls are TRBV7-2 and TRBJ1-4, with D possibly matching TRBD1 (5 bases). The CDR3 runs 16 residues. Per germline, CDR1 SGHTA and CDR2 FQGNSA. Trimming took off 0 bases at V and 3 bases at J, with 11 bases between the two ends.